This T cell receptor beta chain was recorded in a study of human T cells and chemical hapten exposure. Across the whole study: The use of 2% DPC on approximately 2 cm by approximately 2 cm of upper inner arm skin constituted sensitization. Diagnoses of alopecia areata, totalis or universalis occurred in mostly female patients.

Overall study findings and caveats: Sensitization with DPC brought no change to TCRs above 1 in 1000 in frequency.

J was trimmed by 2 bases and V by 5 bases; bases with no gene match: 5. The length of the CDR3 is 17 residues. In germline, CDR1 is LNHDA, CDR2 SQIVND (reference sequence). TCRdb reprocessed the RACE reads with MiXCR, giving one entry per CDR3 protein. Of 300,000 to 400,000 distinct CDR3 sequences in the sample, 5.1% were seen once. This clonotype has only a few counts. Its antigen is not known. Time point here: pre-sensitization, week 0. The treatment here: therapeutic diphenylcyclopropenone sensitization with weekly scalp DPC. Blood draws preceded each patch test application. Sample: whole blood, taken in connection with sensitization to the hapten diphenylcyclopropenone (DPC). The rearrangement uses TRBV19 and TRBJ2-2, with 13 bases fitting TRBD2. The TCR comes from a woman aged 45-65 years with alopecia areata. Some clones in this sample may be carry-over from other donors' samples. In DNA, the CDR3 is TGTGCCAGTAGTTCGGGACTAGCGGGATTTAACACCGGGGAGCTGTTTTTT. It encodes CASSSGLAGFNTGELFF.